The 28 T cell receptor beta chains presented below share a single source sample, sequenced in a study of T-cell reconstitution after alpha-beta-depleted transplantation in children. Preparation of the TCRbeta library involved a method that used unique molecular identifiers. TCRdb redid the calling of the PCR reads with MiXCR, one entry per CDR3 protein. The sample has about 340,000 distinct CDR3 sequences, approximately 10% seen once. The sequencing used PBMCs from the stem cell graft donor, collected from the stem cell graft. Source of these receptors: a human donor who donated a stem cell graft to a child with acute lymphoblastic leukemia.

This clonotype was seen ten or more times. V gene TRBV28 combines with J gene TRBJ1-1; D is perhaps TRBD1 (5 bases). Germline-derived CDR1 and CDR2 are MDHEN and SYDVKM. The CDR3 runs to 13 residues. Between the trimmed V and J ends, which lost 1 base and 8 bases, there was a span of 11 bases. In nucleotides, the CDR3 is TGTGCCAGCAGTTTATTCTCAGGGACCGAAGCTTTCTTT. Translated, it gives CASSLFSGTEAFF.

This clonotype was detected a few times. V and J are TRBV7-2 and TRBJ1-3; a possible D gene is TRBD1 (6 bases). CDR3 size: 14 residues. Trimming shortened V by 6 bases and J by 0 bases, and 9 bases separated the two germline ends. Germline assignment: CDR1 SGHTA and CDR2 FQGNSA. The CDR3 DNA sequence: TGTGCCAGCAGTAGGGACAACTCTGGAAACACCATATATTTT. It encodes CASSRDNSGNTIYF.

To note about this clonotype: A much larger clonotype is one base distant, so this may be a read error. The chain carries TRBV12-3 or TRBV12-4 and TRBJ2-1, with TRBD2 as a possible D gene (5 bases). Trimming pared 6 bases from V and 7 bases from J, leaving 19 bases between. This CDR3 is 15 amino acids long. Written as DNA, the CDR3 is TGTGCCAGCAGCCCGGATAGGCGGGTAGAAAATGAGCAGTTCTTC. Translation gives CASSPDRRVENEQFF.

This clonotype was seen only once. This may be a read error, as it is one base from a much larger clone. This sequence joins TRBV4-2 and TRBJ2-7; D assignment may be TRBD1 or TRBD2 (6 bases each). The CDR3 length is 14 residues. The germline gives CDR1 LGHNA, CDR2 YNFKEQ. CDR3 sequence (DNA): TGTGCCAGCAGCCCGGGGGCTAGCGACTACGACCAGTACTTC. Encoded protein: CASSPGASDYDQYF.

This clonotype was detected only a few times. The chain combines TRBV7-9 with TRBJ2-2; tentatively, D is TRBD1 (5 bases). This CDR3 has 16 amino acids. V lost 3 bases and J 0 bases, leaving 11 bases between the germline ends. Germline V gives CDR1 SEHNR, CDR2 FQNEAQ (reference sequence). This chain's CDR3 is CASSFMDKSNTGELFF. The CDR3 coding sequence is TGTGCCAGCAGCTTCATGGACAAATCGAACACCGGGGAGCTGTTTTTT.

This clonotype was recorded a few times. The rearrangement joins TRBV3-1 to TRBJ1-2; D is unresolved. Germline CDR1 is LGHDT and CDR2 is YNNKEL (reference sequence). CDR3 length equals 16 residues. Trimming shortened V by 3 bases and J by 2 bases, and 16 bases separated the two germline ends. The CDR3 DNA sequence: TGTGCCAGCAGCCAGGTCGGGCAGAAACTCAACTATGGCTACACCTTC. It is translated as CASSQVGQKLNYGYTF.

This rearrangement joins TRBV24-1 to TRBJ2-3; D tentatively fits TRBD1 or TRBD2 (5 bases each). The CDR3 runs 13 residues. From germline, CDR1 is KGHDR and CDR2 SFDVKD. Trimming cost V 9 bases and J 2 bases, with 11 bases left between them. The CDR3 bases are TGTGCCACCGCTCGAGGGGTCACAGATACGCAGTATTTT. Protein sequence: CATARGVTDTQYF.

For the CDR3, the DNA is TGTGCCAGCAGACCGACAGGCGTTTATGGCTACACCTTC. Translated: CASRPTGVYGYTF. The chain uses TRBV12-3 or TRBV12-4 and TRBJ1-2; the D gene is possibly TRBD1 (6 bases). The CDR3 consists of 13 residues. The V end lost 6 bases, the J end lost 5 bases, and 13 bases lay between the germline ends.

This clonotype was found a few times. The V gene is TRBV28, the J gene TRBJ2-1; 10 positions agree with TRBD2. The V and J ends lost 8 bases and 8 bases, in that order; junction bases with no gene match: 3. The CDR3 has 12 residues. Looked up from germline, CDR1 is MDHEN and CDR2 is SYDVKM. CDR3 DNA sequence: TGTGCCAGCGCTAGCGGGAGTGATGAGCAGTTCTTC. It codes for CASASGSDEQFF.

This clonotype has a count of ten or more. The genes are TRBV6-2 or TRBV6-3 and TRBJ2-2, with D perhaps TRBD1 (6 bases). This CDR3 has 14 amino acids. V was shortened by 9 bases and J by 5 bases, with 16 bases between the two germline ends. From germline, CDR1 is MNHEY and CDR2 SVGEGT. This CDR3 is CASNKKGETGELFF. The DNA for the CDR3 is TGTGCCAGTAACAAGAAGGGGGAGACCGGGGAGCTGTTTTTT.

This clonotype was detected ten times or more. The CDR3 is CAISGQTAGGYTF. The DNA of the CDR3 is TGTGCCATCAGCGGTCAGACGGCCGGGGGATACACCTTC. This chain connects TRBV10-3 to TRBJ1-2; D might be TRBD1 (5 bases). The CDR3 contains 13 residues. Germline CDR1 is ENHRY and CDR2 is SYGVKD. The ends were cut back, 6 bases at V and 11 bases at J, with 19 bases in the middle.

At least ten counts were recorded for this clonotype. J is TRBJ2-7 and V is TRBV18; the D gene could be TRBD1 or TRBD2 (6 bases each). Germline-derived CDR1 and CDR2 are KGHSH and LQKENI. Trimming took off 2 bases at V and 4 bases at J, with 12 bases between the two ends. The CDR3 sequence is 14 residues long. The CDR3 protein is CASSPEGGTYEQYF. For the CDR3, the DNA is TGTGCCAGCTCACCAGAGGGGGGAACTTACGAGCAGTACTTC. Filled out from reference TRBV18 and TRBJ2-7, the complete variable domain reads NAGVMQNPRHLVRRRGQEARLRCSPMKGHSHVYWYRQLPEEGLKFMVYLQKENIIDESGMPKERFSAEFPKEGPSILRIQQVVRGDSAAYFCASSPEGGTYEQYFGPGTRLTVT.

This clonotype was counted ten times or more. The gene calls are TRBV27 and TRBJ2-2, with 7 bases matching TRBD2. The CDR3 is 15 residues long. CDR1 is MNHEY, CDR2 SMNVEV, per germline (reference sequence). V shed 4 bases and J 4 bases; nucleotides not matched to a gene: 6. CDR3 residues: CASSWGLPLTGELFF. Written as DNA, the CDR3 is TGTGCCAGCAGTTGGGGACTACCACTCACCGGGGAGCTGTTTTTT.

This clonotype was recorded many times. The rearrangement joins TRBV5-1 to TRBJ2-7, with D perhaps TRBD2 (6 bases). The CDR3 is 16 residues long. The V end lost 4 bases, the J end lost 6 bases, and 23 bases lay between the germline ends. Germline-derived CDR1 and CDR2 are SGHRS and YFSETQ. The CDR3 DNA follows: TGCGCCAGCAGCCTTGAGGGCAGGCTCGGGGGTACCGAGCAGTACTTC. The encoded protein is CASSLEGRLGGTEQYF.

The chain uses TRBV6-1 and TRBJ2-7; D gene uncertain. V shed 7 bases and J shed 6 bases, with 28 bases lying between them. CDR3 length equals 17 residues. CDR1 MNHNS and CDR2 SASEGT come from the germline V gene. CDR3 sequence (DNA): TGTGCCAGCACCGATGGCTGGGGTTTACAAACTGGACGCGAGCAGTACTTC. It translates to CASTDGWGLQTGREQYF.

This clonotype showed up just a few times. This chain joins TRBV12-3 or TRBV12-4 and TRBJ1-5; a possible D gene is TRBD1 (6 bases). Trimming took 6 bases from V and 7 from J, leaving 13 bases between them. This CDR3 is built from 13 residues. The DNA for the CDR3 is TGTGCCAGCAGCGACACAGGGTACCAGCCCCAGCATTTT. It is translated as CASSDTGYQPQHF.

The sample holds many counts of this clonotype. V usage is TRBV29-1 and J usage is TRBJ2-7; D remains unclear. The CDR3 spans 13 residues. Germline V lookup: CDR1 SQVTM, CDR2 ANQGSEA. V lost 6 bases and J 5 bases, leaving 17 bases between the germline ends. Here the CDR3 reads CSVKKLLGNEQYF. The CDR3 DNA reads as TGCAGCGTGAAGAAGCTACTGGGAAACGAGCAGTACTTC.

This clonotype was counted at least ten times. The chain has TRBV12-3 or TRBV12-4 and TRBJ2-7; D remains unclear. The CDR3 runs to 14 residues. Trimming shortened V by 4 bases and J by 6 bases, and 16 bases separated the two germline ends. CDR3 loop: CASSSEWDSAEQYF. DNA for the CDR3: TGTGCCAGCAGTTCCGAATGGGATTCGGCCGAGCAGTACTTC.

This clonotype showed up many times. The V gene is TRBV3-1, the J gene TRBJ2-3; the D is unclear. The V end was cut by 7 bases, the J end by 2 bases, with 13 bases between. CDR3 size: 14 residues. CDR1 and CDR2 from the germline V gene are LGHDT and YNNKEL (reference sequence). The CDR3 reads CASTPASVTDTQYF. DNA for the CDR3: TGTGCCAGCACCCCAGCGTCAGTCACAGATACGCAGTATTTT.

This rearrangement joins TRBV3-1 to TRBJ2-5; D not resolved. The germline CDR1 and CDR2 sequences are LGHDT and YNNKEL (reference sequence). V was cut by 0 bases and J by 1 base, with 6 bases left in between. The CDR3 runs 14 residues. CDR3 sequence (DNA): TGTGCCAGCAGCCAAGACTACAGCCAAGAGACCCAGTACTTC. Protein: CASSQDYSQETQYF.

The rearrangement joins TRBV4-2 to TRBJ1-5, with 10 bases that match TRBD1. The trim removed 4 bases at V and 5 bases at J, leaving 5 bases unmatched. This CDR3 is built from 15 residues. Germline V gives CDR1 LGHNA, CDR2 YNFKEQ. The CDR3 sequence: CASSPRQGADQPQHF. The CDR3 bases are TGTGCCAGCAGCCCCAGACAGGGGGCGGATCAGCCCCAGCATTTT.

The table lists this clonotype with a few counts. The genes are TRBV5-1 and TRBJ2-7, with 9 bases aligning to TRBD2. The V segment lost 5 bases and the J segment 7 bases; nucleotides outside the gene matches: 13. The germline V gene encodes CDR1 SGHRS and CDR2 YFSETQ. The CDR3 extends over 15 amino acids. The CDR3 reads CASRPLAGGREEQYF. In DNA form, the CDR3 reads TGCGCCAGCAGACCCCTCGCGGGAGGGCGGGAAGAGCAGTACTTC.

This clonotype was observed a handful of times. The CDR3 is CASHRPNYGYTF. DNA for the CDR3: TGTGCCAGCCACAGACCTAACTATGGCTACACCTTC. The gene calls are TRBV28 and TRBJ1-2; no clear D gene. There are 12 residues in the CDR3. Germline loops: CDR1 MDHEN, CDR2 SYDVKM. V was trimmed by 8 bases and J by 0 bases, leaving 7 bases between them.

This clonotype has at least ten counts. The J gene is TRBJ1-1, the V gene TRBV3-1; D call uncertain. The V gene lost 6 bases and the J gene lost 1 base, with 12 bases spanning the gap. The CDR3 is 14 residues long. From germline, CDR1 is LGHDT and CDR2 YNNKEL (reference sequence). The DNA for the CDR3 is TGTGCCAGCAGTCTTCTGGTTACGAACACTGAAGCTTTCTTT. Its protein product is CASSLLVTNTEAFF.

This chain connects TRBV7-9 to TRBJ2-1; 10 bases line up with TRBD2. Losses at the gene ends were 4 bases for V and 7 bases for J; bases not matched to a gene: 7. The CDR3 length is 15 residues. CDR1 is SEHNR, CDR2 FQNEAQ, per germline (reference sequence). The CDR3 DNA reads as TGTGCCAGCAGCTCAGCGGGAGGGCCGGGGAATGAGCAGTTCTTC. Residues: CASSSAGGPGNEQFF.

Turning to this clonotype: One base away lies a much larger clone, so this may be a sequencing read error. The rearrangement joins TRBV7-9 to TRBJ1-2; a possible D gene is TRBD1 (5 bases). There are 13 residues in the CDR3. The V and J ends lost 5 bases and 4 bases respectively, with 11 bases between them. Germline CDR1 SEHNR, CDR2 FQNEAQ (reference sequence). CDR3 nucleotides: TGTGCCAGCAGCGCCGACAGCTTCTATGGCTACACCTTC. This encodes CASSADSFYGYTF.

The J gene is TRBJ2-1, the V gene TRBV29-1; the match to TRBD2 covers 10 bases. V trimming: 7 bases; J trimming: 7 bases; junction bases outside the gene matches: 7. This CDR3 has 13 residues. Germline CDR1 and CDR2: SQVTM and ANQGSEA. CDR3 DNA sequence: TGCAGCGCCGGGCTAGCGGGAGTGAATGAGCAGTTCTTC. The encoded protein is CSAGLAGVNEQFF.

This clonotype occurred a few times. The rearrangement links TRBV4-3 to TRBJ2-1; 9 bases are a match to TRBD1. The germline V gene has CDR1 LGHNA and CDR2 YSLEER. The length of the CDR3 is 16 residues. V lost 3 bases, J lost 8 bases, and 11 bases stayed unmatched. The CDR3 coding sequence is TGCGCCAGCAGCCAGTCACCTGGGACAGGGTACGATGAGCAGTTCTTC. Translating it yields CASSQSPGTGYDEQFF.